The rows below give T cell receptor beta chains drawn from one sample of a study of cytomegalovirus exposure and HLA in healthy donors. Only in-frame clones appear in the TCRdb table, and some are missing; sequencing was by immunoSEQ multiplex PCR. Of 150,000 to 200,000 clones listed, roughly 86% are singletons. Specimen: PBMCs. The receptors shown here come from a woman aged 18 to 35 in good health and CMV-seronegative. The CDR3 runs from the conserved cysteine through the conserved F or W. D genes are given only for firm matches. Part of the rows lack a size; the others show once, few, many or a class for expanded clones.

12,-,TRBJ1-6,TRBV2,-,TGTGCCAGCACTCCTCTTGATTCACCCCTCCACTTT,CASTPLDSPLHF
15,-,TRBJ1-5,TRBV19,once,TGTGCCAGTAGTCCCACCGGGACACGGTGGGAGCCCCAGCATTTT,CASSPTGTRWEPQHF
15,TRBD2,TRBJ2-1,TRBV5-1,-,TGCGCCAGCGGTATAACTAGCGGGAGGAACTATGAGCAGTTCTTC,CASGITSGRNYEQFF
15,TRBD1,TRBJ2-5,TRBV2,once,TGTGCCAGCAGAGCCAGTGACAGGGATGGTAAGACCCAGTACTTC,CASRASDRDGKTQYF
14,TRBD1,TRBJ1-1,TRBV5-1,few,TGCGCCAGCAGCCAACAGGGGGGGAACACTGAAGCTTTCTTT,CASSQQGGNTEAFF
13,TRBD1,TRBJ1-1,TRBV5-5,-,TGTGCCAGCAGCTTCGACAGGGTACCTGAAGCTTTCTTT,CASSFDRVPEAFF
14,-,TRBJ1-1,TRBV19,-,TGTGCCAGCCAACCGTGGGGGGTGAACACTGAAGCTTTCTTT,CASQPWGVNTEAFF
15,-,TRBJ1-2,TRBV19,-,TGTGCCAGTAACCTACTCCTAACGGCTAGCTATGGCTACACCTTC,CASNLLLTASYGYTF
16,-,TRBJ1-4,TRBV30,-,TGTGCCTGGAGTGTACGGATGGGCTCAACTAATGAAAAACTGTTTTTT,CAWSVRMGSTNEKLFF
12,TRBD1,TRBJ2-2,TRBV28,few,TGTGCCAGCAGCCGGACAGGTTCGGGGCTGTTTTTT,CASSRTGSGLFF
13,TRBD1,TRBJ2-7,TRBV30,-,TGTGCCTGGAGTCGGGACAGCGGTTACGAGCAGTACTTC,CAWSRDSGYEQYF
14,TRBD1,TRBJ1-5,TRBV12-5,-,TGTGCTAGTGGTTTAGGGACAGGGGGTCAGCCCCAGCATTTT,CASGLGTGGQPQHF
16,TRBD2,TRBJ2-7,TRBV11-2,once,TGTGCCAGCAGCAAAATCACTAGCGGGCACTCCTACGAGCAGTACTTC,CASSKITSGHSYEQYF
17,TRBD1,TRBJ1-1,TRBV4-2,-,TGTGCCAGCAGCCACCCCTTGGGGACAGGGAGCGGCACTGAAGCTTTCTTT,CASSHPLGTGSGTEAFF
13,TRBD1,TRBJ2-7,TRBV19,-,TGTGCCAGTAGTATCGACAGGGGCTACGAGCAGTACTTC,CASSIDRGYEQYF
18,TRBD1,TRBJ1-1,TRBV14,-,TGTGCCAGCTTTTGGACAGGGGCCAGTCTGAACCTACGCACTGAAGCTTTCTTT,CASFWTGASLNLRTEAFF
18,TRBD2,TRBJ2-1,TRBV5-4,-,TGTGCCAGCAGCCAACTAACCACTAGCGGTGGGGCAGGGGATGAGCAGTTCTTC,CASSQLTTSGGAGDEQFF
14,TRBD1,TRBJ2-4,TRBV27,once,TGTGCCAGCAGTACCTACAGGGGTCCAAACATTCAGTACTTC,CASSTYRGPNIQYF
16,TRBD1,TRBJ1-3,TRBV5-8,-,TGTGCCAGCAGCTTGTGGGGGACAGTCTCTGGAAACACCATATATTTT,CASSLWGTVSGNTIYF
15,TRBD2,TRBJ2-7,TRBV25-1,-,TGTGCCAGCAGTCCGATCGATAGCGGGATACTCGAGCAGTACTTC,CASSPIDSGILEQYF
15,-,TRBJ1-1,TRBV5-1,once,TGCGCCAGCAGCTTTGGCTGGGACACGGATTCTGAAGCTTTCTTT,CASSFGWDTDSEAFF
13,TRBD2,TRBJ2-1,TRBV30,-,TGTGCCTGGAGTTCAAGGACTAGCGGGGAGCAGTTCTTC,CAWSSRTSGEQFF
13,-,TRBJ1-1,TRBV5-1,once,TGCGCCAGCAGCTCCGGAGAATACACTGAAGCTTTCTTT,CASSSGEYTEAFF
11,-,TRBJ2-4,TRBV2,-,TGTGCCAGCATGAGGGGGAACATTCAGTACTTC,CASMRGNIQYF
14,TRBD2,TRBJ2-1,TRBV7-2,-,TGTGCCAGCAGCTTGACTAGCGGGGGGAATCAGGGGATCTTC,CASSLTSGGNQGIF
14,TRBD2,TRBJ2-5,TRBV30,-,TGTGCCGCCCATCTAGCGGGGGGGCTGGAGACCCAGTACTTC,CAAHLAGGLETQYF
16,TRBD1,TRBJ1-2,TRBV23-1,-,TGCGCCAGCAGTCAGCCTCCTGGACAGGGGGCGTCTGGCTACACCTTC,CASSQPPGQGASGYTF
16,-,TRBJ2-2,TRBV6-5,-,TGTGCCAGCAGTTACTCTGGGACACAGAACACCGGGGAGCTGTTTTTT,CASSYSGTQNTGELFF
14,-,TRBJ2-2,TRBV7-9,-,TGTGCCAGCCAAACAAACGCGAACACCGGGGAGCTGTTTTTT,CASQTNANTGELFF
14,-,TRBJ2-7,TRBV5-1,few,TGCGCCAGCAGCTTGGCTGGGGCGGGGTACGAGCAGTACTTC,CASSLAGAGYEQYF
13,-,TRBJ1-1,TRBV13,-,TGTGCCAGCAGCTTAGCCGCTTATGGTCGGGCTTTCTTT,CASSLAAYGRAFF
15,-,TRBJ2-2,TRBV10-3,-,TGTGCCATCAGATCAGACTTGTCGAACACCGGGGAGCTGTTTTTT,CAIRSDLSNTGELFF
14,-,TRBJ2-2,TRBV29-1,few,TGCAGCGTTGACTTCCAGGGGAACACCGGGGAGCTGTTTTTT,CSVDFQGNTGELFF
15,-,TRBJ1-5,TRBV19,-,TGTGCCAGTAGTATAGGTCAGGTATTCAATCAGCCCCAGCATTTT,CASSIGQVFNQPQHF
18,TRBD2,TRBJ2-3,TRBV7-2,-,TGTGCCAGCAGCTTGACGGGACTAGCGGGAGGGGCGACAGATACGCAGTATTTT,CASSLTGLAGGATDTQYF
15,TRBD1,TRBJ1-2,TRBV5-1,few,TGCGCCAGCAGCTTGGATGTCCAGGGGGCTGGAGGCTACACCTTC,CASSLDVQGAGGYTF
14,-,TRBJ2-7,TRBV19,-,TGTGCCAGTAGTATATCGACGGGAGCCTACGAGCAGTACTTC,CASSISTGAYEQYF
13,-,TRBJ2-7,TRBV29-1,-,TGCAGCGTAGCCTACGGGAGTCTCTACGAGCAGTACTTC,CSVAYGSLYEQYF
15,-,TRBJ1-5,TRBV10-3,-,TGTGCCATCAGTGAGTCGTCGGTGGGACTACAGCCCCAGCATTTT,CAISESSVGLQPQHF
15,-,TRBJ2-7,TRBV6-4,-,TGTGCCAGCAGTCCCCAGGGTGTTTCGTCCTACGAGCAGTACTTC,CASSPQGVSSYEQYF
11,-,TRBJ1-3,TRBV30,-,TGTGCCTGCTCGTCTGGAAACACCATATATTTT,CACSSGNTIYF
18,TRBD1,TRBJ1-2,TRBV11-3,-,TGTGCCAGCAGCCCATTAAGGGACAGACTCCGATCTAACTATGGCTACACCTTC,CASSPLRDRLRSNYGYTF
13,-,TRBJ1-5,TRBV19,-,TGTGCCAGTAGTAACGGAGTCAATCAGCCCCAGCATTTT,CASSNGVNQPQHF
14,TRBD1,TRBJ2-7,TRBV27,-,TGTGCCAGCAGCAATGAACAGGGGGCTAGGGAGCAGTACTTC,CASSNEQGAREQYF
14,-,TRBJ2-2,TRBV5-1,few,TGCGCCAGCAGCTTGGACCTGAGTACCGGGGAGCTGTTTTTT,CASSLDLSTGELFF
14,-,TRBJ1-5,TRBV9,-,TGTGCCAGCAGCGTAGACAGGACAAATCAGCCCCAGCATTTT,CASSVDRTNQPQHF
12,-,TRBJ1-2,TRBV19,few,TGTGCCAGTAGTATAGTAAAGGGGGACTACACCTTC,CASSIVKGDYTF
14,-,TRBJ2-2,TRBV7-3,once,TGTGCCAGCAGCAGGACAGAAAACACCGGGGAGCTGTTTTTT,CASSRTENTGELFF
14,TRBD1,TRBJ2-3,TRBV6-5,-,TGTGCCAGCAGTAAACAGGGGAACACAGATACGCAGTATTTT,CASSKQGNTDTQYF
16,TRBD1,TRBJ2-7,TRBV18,-,TGTGCCAGCTCACCTCCTACGGGACAGGGGGGGTACGAGCAGTACTTC,CASSPPTGQGGYEQYF